These 28 T cell receptor beta chains came from one sample sequenced in a study of response to subunit inactivated influenza vaccine. TCRdb re-analysed the RT-PCR reads in MiXCR, keeping a single row per CDR3 protein. Of almost 250,000 distinct CDR3 sequences in the sample, more than 9% were seen once. The sequencing here drew on non-naive T cells sorted from PBMCs, taken roughly 2 weeks before vaccination. Receptors were obtained from a man in his forties or fifties who received an inactivated influenza vaccine.

The chain recombines TRBV10-3 with TRBJ2-5; TRBD1 might be the D (6 bases). CDR1 is ENHRY, CDR2 SYGVKD, per germline. The CDR3 loop spans 13 amino acids. The V end lost 10 bases, the J end lost 5 bases, and 17 bases lay between the germline ends. The CDR3 coding sequence is TGTGCCAGTGCACAGGGAGTGGGCGAGACCCAGTACTTC. This translates into CASAQGVGETQYF.

This clonotype was seen only a few times. The genes are TRBV5-8 and TRBJ1-2; the D gene is possibly TRBD1 (6 bases). The germline CDR1 and CDR2 sequences are SGHTS and YDEGEE. The CDR3 sequence is 15 residues long. The V end lost 4 bases, the J end lost 0 bases, and 13 bases lay between the germline ends. The CDR3 reads CASSRLDRSNYGYTF. The CDR3 DNA follows: TGTGCCAGCAGCCGCCTCGACAGGTCTAACTATGGCTACACCTTC.

In this sample, this clonotype turned up many times. This rearrangement joins TRBV4-3 to TRBJ1-1; D remains ambiguous. V lost 0 bases and J 4 bases, leaving 9 bases between the germline ends. The V gene's germline CDR1 is LGHNA and CDR2 YSLEER. CDR3 length: 14 amino acids. CDR3 in amino acids: CASSQDSAGTEAFF. In DNA form, the CDR3 reads TGCGCCAGCAGCCAAGACTCGGCGGGCACTGAAGCTTTCTTT.

The V and J genes are TRBV5-1 and TRBJ2-3; 10 positions agree with TRBD1. This CDR3 is built from 17 residues. Germline CDR1 reads SGHRS; CDR2 reads YFSETQ. The J segment lost 5 bases and the V segment lost 3 bases, leaving 12 bases of the junction unmatched. CDR3 loop: CASSWGPGQGQGDTQYF. The DNA for the CDR3 is TGCGCCAGCAGCTGGGGACCGGGACAGGGGCAGGGAGATACGCAGTATTTT.

This clonotype was recorded a few times. The chain employs TRBV6-5 and TRBJ2-7; the D is unclear. In germline, CDR1 is MNHEY, CDR2 SVGAGI. The CDR3 covers 13 residues. The germline V and J ends were trimmed by 2 bases and 0 bases, with 5 bases remaining between them. DNA for the CDR3: TGTGCCAGCAGTTACGGATACTCCTACGAGCAGTACTTC. Its translation is CASSYGYSYEQYF.

This clonotype was counted only a few times. The chain is built from TRBV20-1 and TRBJ1-5, with 7 bases fitting TRBD1. Germline assignment: CDR1 DFQATT and CDR2 SNEGSKA (reference sequence). V lost 5 bases, J lost 3 bases, and 4 bases stayed unmatched. This CDR3 is 13 amino acids long. The CDR3 DNA is TGCAGTGCTCGACAGGGAAACAATCAGCCCCAGCATTTT. It encodes CSARQGNNQPQHF.

The rearrangement uses TRBV5-1 and TRBJ2-5; the D is unclear. V shed 1 base and J shed 5 bases, with 9 bases lying between them. This CDR3 contains 13 residues. Germline assignment: CDR1 SGHRS and CDR2 YFSETQ. CDR3 DNA sequence: TGCGCCAGCAGCTTGAACGTGGAGGAGACCCAGTACTTC. This encodes CASSLNVEETQYF.

This clonotype was observed a few times. The chain couples TRBV6-2 or TRBV6-3 to TRBJ1-2, with D possibly being TRBD1 (5 bases). The CDR3 consists of 14 residues. V lost 6 bases to trimming and J lost 2 bases, with 13 bases between them. Germline V CDR1 and CDR2: MNHEY, SVGEGT. CDR3 bases: TGTGCCAGCAGGCCGGGCGGGGCCAACTATGGCTACACCTTC. Translated, it gives CASRPGGANYGYTF.

This clonotype showed up just once. The chain recombines TRBV19 with TRBJ2-2; 7 bases line up with TRBD1. Looked up from germline, CDR1 is LNHDA and CDR2 is SQIVND (reference sequence). V shed 9 bases, J shed 3 bases, and the junction held 7 bases outside the gene matches. This CDR3 has 14 residues. The CDR3 region has the DNA TGTGCCAGCAACAGGGGTACCCACACCGGGGAGCTGTTTTTT. Translating gives CASNRGTHTGELFF.

V gene TRBV11-1 combines with J gene TRBJ1-1; D is undetermined. The CDR3 covers 12 residues. V was trimmed by 3 bases and J by 5 bases, leaving 7 bases between them. Per germline, CDR1 SGHAT and CDR2 FQDESV (reference sequence). As DNA, the CDR3 is TGTGCCAGCAGCTTTGGGTATACTGAAGCTTTCTTT. It codes for CASSFGYTEAFF.

V gene TRBV4-1 combines with J gene TRBJ2-7; TRBD1 is a possible D gene (6 bases). The germline V and J ends were trimmed by 5 bases and 3 bases, with 11 bases remaining between them. The length of the CDR3 is 13 residues. Looked up from germline, CDR1 is MGHRA and CDR2 is YSYEKL. The CDR3 reads CASSYRTDYEQYF. The CDR3 nucleotides read TGCGCCAGCAGCTACCGGACAGACTACGAGCAGTACTTC.

This clonotype showed up just a few times. V usage is TRBV21-1 and J usage is TRBJ2-7; the D call in the table, TRBD1, was not verified against the DNA. TRBV21-1 is given as a pseudogene. The CDR3 length is 14 residues. CDR3 sequence: CASSPRELSYEQYF. As DNA, the CDR3 is TGTGCCAGCAGCCCCCGGGAACTCTCCTACGAGCAGTACTTC.

This clonotype was detected a few times. This chain joins TRBV24-1 and TRBJ2-1; 11 positions agree with TRBD2. The germline gives CDR1 KGHDR, CDR2 SFDVKD. Trimming took 4 bases from V and 3 from J; bases not matched to a gene: 4. The CDR3 sequence is 16 residues long. This chain's CDR3 is CATSDLAGGSYNEQFF. As DNA, the CDR3 is TGTGCCACCAGTGACTTAGCGGGAGGGAGCTACAATGAGCAGTTCTTC.

This clonotype appeared many times. The chain has TRBV5-1 and TRBJ1-2; D gene unclear. Germline assignment: CDR1 SGHRS and CDR2 YFSETQ. V lost 4 bases and J 4 bases, leaving 11 bases between the germline ends. This CDR3 has 13 amino acids. The CDR3 DNA reads as TGCGCCAGCAGCCCGGCGGACGGCTATGGCTACACCTTC. Its translation: CASSPADGYGYTF.

This clonotype was seen a handful of times. The gene calls are TRBV11-1 and TRBJ2-7; TRBD1 matches at 8 bases. Losses at the gene ends were 5 bases for V and 5 bases for J; bases not matched to a gene: 14. There are 16 residues in the CDR3. The V gene's germline CDR1 is SGHAT and CDR2 FQDESV (reference sequence). CDR3 region: CASSQRTGGSENEQYF. CDR3 bases: TGTGCCAGCAGCCAACGAACAGGGGGGAGCGAGAACGAGCAGTACTTC. Based on the CDR3 plus reference TRBV11-1 and TRBJ2-7, the full variable domain is EAEVAQSPRYKITEKSQAVAFWCDPISGHATLYWYRQILGQGPELLVQFQDESVVDDSQLPKDRFSAERLKGVDSTLKIQPAELGDSAMYLCASSQRTGGSENEQYFGPGTRLTVT.

This clonotype turned up a few times. J is TRBJ2-1 and V is TRBV29-1, with a tentative D call TRBD2 (6 bases). CDR1 is SQVTM and CDR2 is ANQGSEA in the germline V gene. The CDR3 is 16 amino acids. V was cut by 0 bases and J by 0 bases, with 12 bases left in between. CDR3 DNA: TGCAGCGTTGAAGATCGGGGAGGCTACTCCTACAATGAGCAGTTCTTC. Amino acids: CSVEDRGGYSYNEQFF.

This clonotype was detected ten times or more. The chain has TRBV15 and TRBJ2-3; 14 nucleotides align to TRBD2. The CDR3 is made up of 15 amino acids. CDR1 and CDR2 from the germline V gene are LNHNV and YYDKDF (reference sequence). Losses at the gene ends were 0 bases for V and 9 bases for J; bases not matched to a gene: 2. The CDR3 reads CATSRETSGRETQYF. The CDR3 DNA reads as TGTGCCACCAGCAGAGAGACTAGCGGGAGGGAAACGCAGTATTTT.

Many counts were recorded for this clonotype. This chain connects TRBV7-9 to TRBJ1-2, with D perhaps TRBD1 (5 bases). Trimming removed 4 bases from V and 2 bases from J, with 20 bases in between. This CDR3 is built from 17 residues. CDR1 SEHNR and CDR2 FQNEAQ come from the germline V gene (reference sequence). CDR3 residues: CASSSIGAAIANYGYTF. DNA of the CDR3: TGTGCCAGCAGCTCAATTGGGGCAGCCATTGCCAACTATGGCTACACCTTC.

Only a few counts were recorded for this clonotype. The CDR3 does not end in the conserved phenylalanine or tryptophan, so this is likely a read error. The DNA is omitted, as the CDR3 cannot be located on it reliably, and the CDR3 follows TCRdb's listing. The J gene is TRBJ2-1, the V gene TRBV6-2 or TRBV6-3; the table assigns TRBD2, which was not confirmed against the DNA. The CDR3 has 13 residues if both end residues are counted. Germline-derived CDR1 and CDR2 are MNHEY and SVGEGT. The CDR3: CASSKSPVTSIGV.

The sample holds many counts of this clonotype. The chain combines TRBV15 with TRBJ2-1; maybe TRBD2 (6 bases). This CDR3 has 17 amino acids. Germline assignment: CDR1 LNHNV and CDR2 YYDKDF (reference sequence). Trimming shortened V by 5 bases and J by 0 bases, and 17 bases separated the two germline ends. The CDR3 region has the DNA TGTGCCACCAGCCCCGTGGTAGCGGAGAGCTCCTACAATGAGCAGTTCTTC. Its translation is CATSPVVAESSYNEQFF.

This clonotype has a count of ten or more. The CDR3 here is CASRPTGIRSPLHF. The CDR3 coding sequence is TGTGCCAGCAGGCCGACAGGGATCCGCTCACCCCTCCACTTT. This chain uses TRBV28 with TRBJ1-6; the match to TRBD1 covers 7 bases. The CDR3 spans 14 residues. Germline V gene data show CDR1 as MDHEN and CDR2 as SYDVKM. The junction had 9 bases not matched to a gene; V was cut back by 6 bases and J by 10 bases.

This clonotype was seen only a few times. CDR3 amino acids: CASSEVGTLNSPLHF. CDR3 DNA: TGTGCCAGCAGTGAAGTGGGCACTCTCAATTCACCCCTCCACTTT. V is TRBV6-1 and J is TRBJ1-6; D unresolved. The germline V gene encodes CDR1 MNHNS and CDR2 SASEGT. Trimming cost V 1 base and J 7 bases, with 11 bases left between them. This CDR3 comprises 15 residues.

This clonotype has a count of ten or more. This chain links TRBV5-1 with TRBJ2-1; 8 positions agree with TRBD2. Unmatched junction bases numbered 4, after V lost 2 bases and J lost 3 bases. The length of the CDR3 is 15 residues. Germline V gene data show CDR1 as SGHRS and CDR2 as YFSETQ. CDR3 amino acids: CASSFSAGDYNEQFF. The CDR3 DNA reads as TGCGCCAGCAGCTTTTCAGCGGGGGACTACAATGAGCAGTTCTTC.

In its sample, this clonotype was seen a few times. Here the CDR3 reads CASTSGRWASGANVLTF. The CDR3 DNA reads as TGCGCCAGCACCTCGGGCAGGTGGGCCTCTGGGGCCAACGTCCTGACTTTC. The chain links TRBV5-1 to TRBJ2-6; D uncertain. The CDR3 runs 17 residues. Germline V gene lookup returns CDR1 SGHRS and CDR2 YFSETQ. V shed 6 bases and J shed 0 bases, with 16 bases lying between them.

This clonotype has only a few counts. The J gene is TRBJ2-2, the V gene TRBV6-2 or TRBV6-3; 8 positions match TRBD2. The CDR3 covers 16 residues. CDR1 MNHEY and CDR2 SVGEGT come from the germline V gene. V lost 2 bases, J lost 2 bases, and 4 bases stayed unmatched. This CDR3 is CASSYRVAGNTGELFF. The CDR3 bases are TGTGCCAGCAGTTACAGGGTAGCGGGAAACACCGGGGAGCTGTTTTTT.

The chain employs TRBV12-3 or TRBV12-4 and TRBJ1-2; 7 positions match TRBD1. The CDR3 contains 16 residues. V lost 6 bases and J lost 4; bases outside the gene matches: 14. CDR3 protein: CASSPGTAISTYGYTF. The CDR3 bases are TGTGCCAGCAGCCCAGGGACAGCGATTTCTACCTATGGCTACACCTTC.

J is TRBJ2-1 and V is TRBV5-6, with D tentatively TRBD1 (5 bases). This CDR3 is 14 amino acids long. The V and J ends lost 2 bases and 7 bases respectively, with 13 bases between them. Germline CDR1 SGHDT, CDR2 YYEEEE. Here the CDR3 DNA reads TGTGCCAGCAGCTTTACAGGAACCAAGAATGAGCAGTTCTTC. Translating gives CASSFTGTKNEQFF.

The CDR3 spells CASSGISLTYSVEQYF. The CDR3 region has the DNA TGTGCCAGCAGCGGAATATCCCTCACTTACTCGGTCGAGCAGTACTTC. V and J are TRBV11-1 and TRBJ2-7; D gene ambiguous. V lost 5 bases and J 6 bases, leaving 23 bases between the germline ends. The CDR3 covers 16 residues. Germline CDR1 and CDR2: SGHAT and FQDESV (reference sequence).